This T cell receptor (beta chain) was captured in a study of blood T cell repertoires in COVID-19 (dated by TCRdb to 2020 to 2022). For context, the study as a whole: Collaborator samples came from the United States, Italy and Spain and covered acute and convalescent phases of COVID-19. The sample metadata nearly always contained a de-identified subject ID, COVID-19 status, age in years and sex. The repertoires were released in a freely available public database meant as a resource for research on the immune response to SARS-CoV-2. The samples were drawn from the first 160 participants of the ongoing ImmuneRACE study and from some 1,300 subjects provided by 6 global collaborators. The material from the prospective study consisted of cDNA or gDNA derived from T cells, B-cell-depleted T cells, or PBMCs. Where HLA class I and class II types were available, the types were taken from metadata supplied by the sample provider, not from assay-based typing. Subjects who had been exposed to COVID-19, were actively infected with it, or had recovered from it provided the deeply sampled blood TCRbeta repertoires that made up the dataset. Points the paper makes about the study in general: The quantity of clinical and demographic metadata differed by source and by participant and was supplied without curation.

Counted from cysteine to phenylalanine, this CDR3 has 16 amino acids. Here the CDR3 DNA is all that survives: 48 bases in frame from base 1. Sequences MNHEY (CDR1) and SMNVEV (CDR2) are obtained from the germline V gene (reference sequence). Compared with germline, V lacks 5 bases and J lacks 7 bases; bases without a gene match: 13. The immunoSEQ Assay, a bias-controlled multiplex PCR, was used to amplify TCRbeta CDR3 regions from genomic DNA. Processing in the source paper ran as follows. Within the assay, amplification of reference gene primers was used to estimate how many nucleated cells each sample contained. Sequence reads were collapsed and filtered to measure the absolute abundance of every unique TCRbeta CDR3 rearrangement. For each sample, productive Simpson clonality was calculated as the square root of Simpson's diversity index across productive rearrangements. Not all clones reach the TCRdb copy of this immuneACCESS table, which keeps in-frame sequences only. Checked studies attribute under half of the gap to unresolved V genes and leave the rest unexplained. The V and J calls and the clone size are those of that table, but D and trimming were determined from the DNA. The sample includes under 200,000 clones, with about 85% observed a single time. Around 7% of the sample is in the top ten clones.

Whole blood was collected in K2EDTA tubes by collaborating institutions according to the institutions' own protocols. Collaborator samples were shipped for TCRbeta analysis as frozen whole blood, isolated PBMCs, or DNA extracted from either sample type. Points on this clone: Its antigen is unknown. No qualities accompany the bases; no much larger clone lies one base away.

Sequencing was performed on peripheral blood. The sequence was collected from a woman aged 80 or over in a cohort sampled during active or convalescent COVID-19. The rearrangement joined TRBV27 to TRBJ2-1; 8 central bases correspond to TRBD2. DNA sequence: TGTGCCAGCAGTAACCTTGTCGGGAGGGTACCGAATGAGCAGTTCTTC. Translation gives CASSNLVGRVPNEQFF.